The rows below give T cell receptor beta chains drawn from one sample of a study of cytomegalovirus exposure and HLA in healthy donors. Repertoires were generated with immunoSEQ multiplex PCR, while TCRdb's copy carries only in-frame clones and drops some. The repertoire holds 110,000 or so clones, roughly 67% seen once, with under 9.5% in the top ten. Specimen: PBMCs. The receptor set was obtained from a man aged 35-49 years in good health and CMV-seronegative. The CDR3 runs from the conserved cysteine through the conserved F or W. The order of the fields is J gene, V gene, D gene, clone size, CDR3 protein, CDR3 DNA. A D gene is named only where the DNA matches it firmly. Some rows have no size entry. The others give once, few or many, or a class for an expanded clone.

J gene: TRBJ2-3
V gene: TRBV25-1
D gene: NA
clone size: few
CDR3 protein: CASSLTDTQYF
CDR3 DNA: TGTGCCAGCAGTCTCACAGATACGCAGTATTTT

J gene: TRBJ2-2
V gene: TRBV5-1
D gene: TRBD2
clone size: NA
CDR3 protein: CASSLFRGGQNGELFF
CDR3 DNA: TGCGCCAGCAGCTTGTTCCGGGGGGGCCAGAACGGGGAGCTGTTTTTT

J gene: TRBJ1-1
V gene: TRBV18
D gene: TRBD1
clone size: NA
CDR3 protein: CASSPSPFPGQAAEAFF
CDR3 DNA: TGTGCCAGCTCACCATCACCTTTTCCGGGACAGGCGGCTGAAGCTTTCTTT

J gene: TRBJ1-3
V gene: TRBV28
D gene: TRBD1
clone size: NA
CDR3 protein: CASSYPRQGPSGNTIYF
CDR3 DNA: TGTGCCAGCAGTTACCCCCGACAGGGACCCTCTGGAAACACCATATATTTT

J gene: TRBJ2-5
V gene: TRBV2
D gene: NA
clone size: NA
CDR3 protein: CASSPSVTSPEYF
CDR3 DNA: TGTGCCAGCAGCCCATCAGTAACTAGTCCGGAGTACTTC

J gene: TRBJ1-2
V gene: TRBV29-1
D gene: TRBD1
clone size: once
CDR3 protein: CSVSQQGFGYTF
CDR3 DNA: TGCAGCGTTTCTCAACAGGGGTTCGGCTACACCTTC

J gene: TRBJ2-7
V gene: TRBV14
D gene: TRBD1
clone size: NA
CDR3 protein: CASSQRDRGHQYF
CDR3 DNA: TGTGCCAGCAGCCAGAGGGACAGGGGGCATCAGTACTTC

J gene: TRBJ2-3
V gene: TRBV4-3
D gene: TRBD2
clone size: NA
CDR3 protein: CASSSQTLAGGADTQYF
CDR3 DNA: TGCGCCAGCAGCTCCCAAACCCTAGCGGGGGGCGCAGATACGCAGTATTTT

J gene: TRBJ2-1
V gene: TRBV7-9
D gene: NA
clone size: NA
CDR3 protein: CASRRGRGDRNEQFF
CDR3 DNA: TGTGCCAGCAGAAGGGGGCGGGGGGACCGCAATGAGCAGTTCTTC

J gene: TRBJ1-3
V gene: TRBV6-5
D gene: NA
clone size: few
CDR3 protein: CASSYSRQSSGNTIYF
CDR3 DNA: TGTGCCAGCAGTTACTCCCGACAGAGCTCTGGAAACACCATATATTTT

J gene: TRBJ1-1
V gene: TRBV7-2
D gene: NA
clone size: NA
CDR3 protein: CASSLAPWGGLMNTEAFF
CDR3 DNA: TGTGCCAGCAGCTTAGCGCCCTGGGGAGGGTTGATGAACACTGAAGCTTTCTTT

J gene: TRBJ2-1
V gene: TRBV4-2
D gene: NA
clone size: NA
CDR3 protein: CASSQVSTGRNEQFF
CDR3 DNA: TGTGCCAGCAGCCAAGTAAGTACGGGGAGGAATGAGCAGTTCTTC

J gene: TRBJ1-1
V gene: TRBV29-1
D gene: NA
clone size: few
CDR3 protein: CSGLGDTEAFF
CDR3 DNA: TGCAGCGGTTTAGGAGACACTGAAGCTTTCTTT

J gene: TRBJ2-7
V gene: TRBV27
D gene: TRBD1
clone size: NA
CDR3 protein: CASSNRDRGYEQYF
CDR3 DNA: TGTGCCAGCAGTAACCGGGACAGGGGCTACGAGCAGTACTTC

J gene: TRBJ2-2
V gene: TRBV2
D gene: TRBD1
clone size: NA
CDR3 protein: CASSASRDRGSGELFF
CDR3 DNA: TGTGCCAGCAGCGCTTCCCGGGACAGGGGGTCCGGGGAGCTGTTTTTT

J gene: TRBJ1-2
V gene: TRBV6-5
D gene: NA
clone size: few
CDR3 protein: CASRDSDFYGYTF
CDR3 DNA: TGTGCCAGCAGGGATTCGGACTTCTATGGCTACACCTTC

J gene: TRBJ2-7
V gene: TRBV28
D gene: NA
clone size: NA
CDR3 protein: CASSWALGEQYF
CDR3 DNA: TGTGCCAGCAGTTGGGCCCTTGGCGAGCAGTACTTC

J gene: TRBJ2-3
V gene: TRBV2
D gene: TRBD2
clone size: NA
CDR3 protein: CASRRAGGSTDTQYF
CDR3 DNA: TGTGCCAGCAGGAGGGCGGGGGGGAGCACAGATACGCAGTATTTT

J gene: TRBJ1-2
V gene: TRBV4-3
D gene: NA
clone size: NA
CDR3 protein: CASSLDPFSGPYGYTF
CDR3 DNA: TGCGCCAGCAGCCTAGACCCTTTCTCGGGTCCCTATGGCTACACCTTC

J gene: TRBJ2-7
V gene: TRBV5-1
D gene: TRBD1
clone size: NA
CDR3 protein: CASSIDGTATSYEQYF
CDR3 DNA: TGCGCCAGCAGCATAGACGGGACAGCAACCTCCTACGAGCAGTACTTC

J gene: TRBJ1-2
V gene: TRBV4-3
D gene: NA
clone size: NA
CDR3 protein: CASSQGRESYGYTF
CDR3 DNA: TGCGCCAGCAGCCAAGGGAGGGAGAGCTATGGCTACACCTTC

J gene: TRBJ1-4
V gene: TRBV27
D gene: NA
clone size: few
CDR3 protein: CASSLWASTNEKLFF
CDR3 DNA: TGTGCCAGCAGTCTCTGGGCTTCAACTAATGAAAAACTGTTTTTT

J gene: TRBJ2-7
V gene: TRBV7-3
D gene: NA
clone size: NA
CDR3 protein: CASSPNGGYEQYF
CDR3 DNA: TGTGCCAGCAGCCCCAACGGCGGCTACGAGCAGTACTTC

J gene: TRBJ2-3
V gene: TRBV28
D gene: NA
clone size: NA
CDR3 protein: CASIPRALGTDTQYF
CDR3 DNA: TGTGCCAGCATACCTCGAGCCCTAGGAACAGATACGCAGTATTTT

J gene: TRBJ2-5
V gene: TRBV6-6
D gene: NA
clone size: NA
CDR3 protein: CASRRDLQETQYF
CDR3 DNA: TGTGCCAGCAGGCGGGACTTACAAGAGACCCAGTACTTC

J gene: TRBJ1-4
V gene: TRBV9
D gene: TRBD1
clone size: NA
CDR3 protein: CASSAAGTGNEKLFF
CDR3 DNA: TGTGCCAGCAGCGCCGCCGGGACAGGGAATGAAAAACTGTTTTTT

J gene: TRBJ2-2
V gene: TRBV7-3
D gene: NA
clone size: NA
CDR3 protein: CASSLAGNTGELFF
CDR3 DNA: TGTGCCAGCAGCTTGGCGGGGAACACCGGGGAGCTGTTTTTT

J gene: TRBJ1-1
V gene: TRBV6-6
D gene: NA
clone size: NA
CDR3 protein: CASSYGLGQANTEAFF
CDR3 DNA: TGTGCCAGCAGTTACGGGCTTGGGCAGGCGAACACTGAAGCTTTCTTT

J gene: TRBJ2-5
V gene: TRBV5-4
D gene: TRBD2
clone size: NA
CDR3 protein: CASSPTSGGVQETQYF
CDR3 DNA: TGTGCCAGCAGCCCTACTAGCGGGGGTGTCCAAGAGACCCAGTACTTC

J gene: TRBJ1-5
V gene: TRBV28
D gene: NA
clone size: NA
CDR3 protein: CASSSGFQPQHF
CDR3 DNA: TGTGCCAGCAGTTCAGGATTTCAGCCCCAGCATTTT

J gene: TRBJ2-2
V gene: TRBV5-4
D gene: TRBD2
clone size: once
CDR3 protein: CASSFLGGGNTGELFF
CDR3 DNA: TGTGCCAGCAGCTTTCTCGGGGGGGGGAACACCGGGGAGCTGTTTTTT

J gene: TRBJ1-2
V gene: TRBV6-1
D gene: NA
clone size: NA
CDR3 protein: CASSEVIYGYTF
CDR3 DNA: TGTGCCAGCAGTGAAGTAATCTATGGCTACACCTTC

J gene: TRBJ1-4
V gene: TRBV6-1
D gene: NA
clone size: NA
CDR3 protein: CASNGGLIEKLFF
CDR3 DNA: TGTGCCAGCAATGGGGGGTTGATAGAAAAACTGTTTTTT

J gene: TRBJ1-4
V gene: TRBV29-1
D gene: TRBD1
clone size: few
CDR3 protein: CSVGQGGEKLFF
CDR3 DNA: TGCAGCGTTGGACAGGGTGGTGAAAAACTGTTTTTT

J gene: TRBJ2-7
V gene: TRBV6-6
D gene: NA
clone size: NA
CDR3 protein: CASSPGVSYEQYF
CDR3 DNA: TGTGCCAGCAGTCCCGGGGTTTCCTACGAGCAGTACTTC

J gene: TRBJ1-2
V gene: TRBV4-3
D gene: NA
clone size: many
CDR3 protein: CASSQDQLPNYGYTF
CDR3 DNA: TGCGCCAGCAGCCAAGATCAGTTACCTAACTATGGCTACACCTTC

J gene: TRBJ2-7
V gene: TRBV6-6
D gene: TRBD2
clone size: NA
CDR3 protein: CASSSTSANEQYF
CDR3 DNA: TGTGCCAGCAGTTCCACTAGCGCCAACGAGCAGTACTTC

J gene: TRBJ2-7
V gene: TRBV5-1
D gene: NA
clone size: NA
CDR3 protein: CASSLSTSSYEQYF
CDR3 DNA: TGCGCCAGCAGCTTGTCGACTTCCTCCTACGAGCAGTACTTC

J gene: TRBJ1-5
V gene: TRBV5-6
D gene: NA
clone size: NA
CDR3 protein: CASSPRSGQPQHF
CDR3 DNA: TGTGCCAGCAGTCCCCGGTCGGGGCAGCCCCAGCATTTT

J gene: TRBJ2-3
V gene: TRBV5-1
D gene: TRBD2
clone size: few
CDR3 protein: CASSSIAGPTDTQYF
CDR3 DNA: TGCGCCAGCAGCTCCATAGCGGGACCCACAGATACGCAGTATTTT

J gene: TRBJ2-1
V gene: TRBV30
D gene: NA
clone size: NA
CDR3 protein: CAWSIVWGVYNEQFF
CDR3 DNA: TGTGCCTGGAGTATAGTATGGGGGGTTTACAATGAGCAGTTCTTC

J gene: TRBJ2-5
V gene: TRBV5-1
D gene: TRBD1
clone size: few
CDR3 protein: CASSLGQGAGETQYF
CDR3 DNA: TGCGCCAGCAGCCTTGGACAGGGGGCGGGAGAGACCCAGTACTTC